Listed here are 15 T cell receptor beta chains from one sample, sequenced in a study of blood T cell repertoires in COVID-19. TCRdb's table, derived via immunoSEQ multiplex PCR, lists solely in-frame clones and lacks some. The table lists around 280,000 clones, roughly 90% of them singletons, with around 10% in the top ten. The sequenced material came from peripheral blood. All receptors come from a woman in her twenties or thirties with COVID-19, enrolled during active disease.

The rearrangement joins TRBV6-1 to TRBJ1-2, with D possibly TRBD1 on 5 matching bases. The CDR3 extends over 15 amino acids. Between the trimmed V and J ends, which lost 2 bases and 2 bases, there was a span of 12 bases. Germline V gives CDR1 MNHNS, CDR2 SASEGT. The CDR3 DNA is TGTGCCAGCAGTGAATACAGGACGGACAACTATGGCTACACCTTC. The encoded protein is CASSEYRTDNYGYTF.

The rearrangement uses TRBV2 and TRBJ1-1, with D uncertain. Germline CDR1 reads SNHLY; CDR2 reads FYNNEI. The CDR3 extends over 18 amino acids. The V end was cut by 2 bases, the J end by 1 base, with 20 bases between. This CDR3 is CASSELAAQSSTNTEAFF. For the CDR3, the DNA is TGTGCCAGCAGTGAATTGGCGGCGCAAAGCAGTACGAACACTGAAGCTTTCTTT.

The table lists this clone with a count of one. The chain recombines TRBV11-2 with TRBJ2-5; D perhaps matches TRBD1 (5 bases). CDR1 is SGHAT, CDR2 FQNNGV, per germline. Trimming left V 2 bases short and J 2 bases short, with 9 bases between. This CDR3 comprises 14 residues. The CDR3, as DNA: TGTGCCAGCAGCTTATGGGGCCGGCAAGAGACCCAGTACTTC. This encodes CASSLWGRQETQYF.

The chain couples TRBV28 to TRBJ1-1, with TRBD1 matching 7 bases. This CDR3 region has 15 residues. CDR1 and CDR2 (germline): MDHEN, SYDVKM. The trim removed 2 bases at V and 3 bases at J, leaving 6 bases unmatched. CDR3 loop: CASSLGGTGDTEAFF. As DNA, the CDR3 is TGTGCCAGCAGTTTAGGCGGAACAGGGGACACTGAAGCTTTCTTT.

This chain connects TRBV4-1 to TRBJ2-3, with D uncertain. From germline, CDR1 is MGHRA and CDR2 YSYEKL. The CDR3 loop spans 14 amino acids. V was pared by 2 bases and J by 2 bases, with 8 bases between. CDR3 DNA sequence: TGCGCCAGCAGCCAACCCCTAGTCACAGATACGCAGTATTTT. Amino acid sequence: CASSQPLVTDTQYF.

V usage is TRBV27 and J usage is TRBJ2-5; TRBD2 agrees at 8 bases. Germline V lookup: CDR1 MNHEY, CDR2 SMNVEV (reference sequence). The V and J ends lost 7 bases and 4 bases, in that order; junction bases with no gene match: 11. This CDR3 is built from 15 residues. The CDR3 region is CASKYSGAYGETQYF. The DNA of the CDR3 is TGTGCCAGCAAGTATAGCGGGGCATATGGAGAGACCCAGTACTTC.

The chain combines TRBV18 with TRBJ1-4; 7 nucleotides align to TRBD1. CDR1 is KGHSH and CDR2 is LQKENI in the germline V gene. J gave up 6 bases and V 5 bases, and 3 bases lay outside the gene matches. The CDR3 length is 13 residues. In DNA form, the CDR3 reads TGTGCCAGCTCATCCGGACAGGATGAAAAACTGTTTTTT. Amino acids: CASSSGQDEKLFF.

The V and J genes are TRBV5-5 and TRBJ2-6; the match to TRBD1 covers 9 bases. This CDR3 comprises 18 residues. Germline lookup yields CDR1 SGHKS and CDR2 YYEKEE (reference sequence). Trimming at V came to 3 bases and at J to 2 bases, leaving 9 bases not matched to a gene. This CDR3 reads CASSWTGAYLPGANVLTF. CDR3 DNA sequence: TGTGCCAGCAGCTGGACAGGGGCCTACTTGCCTGGGGCCAACGTCCTGACTTTC.

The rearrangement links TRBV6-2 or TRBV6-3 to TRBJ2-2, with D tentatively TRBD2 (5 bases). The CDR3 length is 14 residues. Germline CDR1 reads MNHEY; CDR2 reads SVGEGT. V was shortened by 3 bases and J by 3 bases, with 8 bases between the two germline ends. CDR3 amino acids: CASSYYGDTGELFF. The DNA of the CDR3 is TGTGCCAGCAGTTATTACGGGGACACCGGGGAGCTGTTTTTT.

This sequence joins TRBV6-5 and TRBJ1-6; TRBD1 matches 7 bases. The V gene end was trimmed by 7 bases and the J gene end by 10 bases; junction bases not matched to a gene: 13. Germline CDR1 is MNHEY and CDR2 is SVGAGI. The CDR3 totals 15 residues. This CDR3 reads CASTDVGQVGSPLHF. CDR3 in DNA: TGTGCCAGCACCGACGTTGGACAGGTCGGCTCACCCCTCCACTTT.

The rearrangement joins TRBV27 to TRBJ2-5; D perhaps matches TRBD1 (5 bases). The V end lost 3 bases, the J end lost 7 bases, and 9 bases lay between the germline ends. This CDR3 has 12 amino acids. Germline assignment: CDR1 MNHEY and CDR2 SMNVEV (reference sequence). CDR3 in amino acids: CASSFGAGTQYF. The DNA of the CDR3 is TGTGCCAGCAGTTTTGGGGCAGGGACCCAGTACTTC.

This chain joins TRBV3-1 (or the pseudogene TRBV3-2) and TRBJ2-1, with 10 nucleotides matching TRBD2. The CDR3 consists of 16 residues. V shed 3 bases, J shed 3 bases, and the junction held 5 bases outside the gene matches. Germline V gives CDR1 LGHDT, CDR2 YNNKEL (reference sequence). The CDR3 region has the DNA TGTGCCAGCAGCCAGGGTCAGCGGGGGGGCTACAATGAGCAGTTCTTC. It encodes CASSQGQRGGYNEQFF.

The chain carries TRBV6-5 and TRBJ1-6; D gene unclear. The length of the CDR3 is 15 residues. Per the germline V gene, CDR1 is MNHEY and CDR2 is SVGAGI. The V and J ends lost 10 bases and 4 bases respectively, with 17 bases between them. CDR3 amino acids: CATTGPGIYNSPLHF. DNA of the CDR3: TGTGCCACCACCGGGCCGGGAATTTATAATTCACCCCTCCACTTT.

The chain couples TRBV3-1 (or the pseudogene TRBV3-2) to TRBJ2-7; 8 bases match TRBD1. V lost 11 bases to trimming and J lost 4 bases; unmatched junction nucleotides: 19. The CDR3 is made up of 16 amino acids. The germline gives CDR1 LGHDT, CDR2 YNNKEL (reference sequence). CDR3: CAASPHEGQGAYEQYF. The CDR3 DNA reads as TGTGCCGCCAGCCCCCATGAAGGCCAGGGGGCATACGAGCAGTACTTC.

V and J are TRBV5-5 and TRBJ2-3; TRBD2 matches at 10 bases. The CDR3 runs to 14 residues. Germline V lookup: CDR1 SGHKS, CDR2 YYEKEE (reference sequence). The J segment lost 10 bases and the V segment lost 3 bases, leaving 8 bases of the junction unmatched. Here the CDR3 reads CASSSQRGGSSQYF. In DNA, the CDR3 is TGTGCCAGCAGCTCTCAGCGGGGGGGCTCGTCGCAGTATTTT.